A single sample is the source of the 6 T cell receptor beta chains below, sequenced in a study of control samples from healthy donors and cancer patients. This table comes from immunoSEQ multiplex PCR, and its TCRdb copy is limited to in-frame clones, with some not included. This table holds roughly 150,000 clones, approximately 93% found once. The specimen sequenced was blood. Receptors were obtained from a man between 45 and 60 years old in good health.

The genes are TRBV7-9 and TRBJ2-1, with D perhaps matching TRBD2 (5 bases). The germline V gene has CDR1 SEHNR and CDR2 FQNEAQ (reference sequence). Trimming removed 5 bases at V and 9 bases at J, with 14 bases between. This CDR3 is built from 13 residues. The CDR3 nucleotides are TGTGCCAGCAGCCCTGAGGGATTTAGTGAGCAGTTCTTC. Residues: CASSPEGFSEQFF.

This rearrangement joins TRBV5-1 to TRBJ1-1; tentative D call: TRBD1 (6 bases). Germline CDR1 reads SGHRS; CDR2 reads YFSETQ. The CDR3 has 16 amino acids. The germline V and J ends were trimmed by 4 bases and 1 base, with 17 bases remaining between them. CDR3 protein: CASSPDPGTTNTEAFF. The CDR3 region has the DNA TGCGCCAGCAGCCCCGATCCCGGGACAACGAACACTGAAGCTTTCTTT. Together with reference TRBV5-1 and TRBJ1-1, the CDR3 gives the full variable domain: KAGVTQTPRYLIKTRGQQVTLSCSPISGHRSVSWYQQTPGQGLQFLFEYFSETQRNKGNFPGRFSGRQFSNSRSEMNVSTLELGDSALYLCASSPDPGTTNTEAFFGQGTRLTVV.

The CDR3, as DNA: TGTGCCAGCCACAGGCCCACCTATGGCTACACCTTC. Its protein product is CASHRPTYGYTF. The rearrangement links TRBV28 to TRBJ1-2; tentative D call: TRBD1 (5 bases). The CDR3 consists of 12 residues. The germline CDR1 and CDR2 sequences are MDHEN and SYDVKM. V was pared by 8 bases and J by 4 bases, with 11 bases between.

The J gene is TRBJ2-1, the V gene TRBV29-1, with D perhaps TRBD2 (5 bases). The CDR3 sequence is 16 residues long. CDR1 is SQVTM, CDR2 ANQGSEA, per germline. Trimming cost V 3 bases and J 7 bases, with 22 bases left between them. The CDR3 sequence is CSVDSWRLFLVNEQFF. The CDR3 coding sequence is TGCAGCGTTGATTCGTGGAGGCTCTTCCTTGTGAATGAGCAGTTCTTC.

CDR3 DNA sequence: TGTGCCAGCAGCGTAGCGGTAGCGGGCGCCGGGGAGCTGTTTTTT. Encoded protein: CASSVAVAGAGELFF. The chain couples TRBV9 to TRBJ2-2, with 7 bases lining up with TRBD2. Germline lookup yields CDR1 SGDLS and CDR2 YYNGEE. The CDR3 sequence is 15 residues long. Trimming removed 0 bases from V and 6 bases from J; junction bases left unmatched: 5.

The genes are TRBV24-1 and TRBJ2-3, with D perhaps TRBD1 or TRBD2 (5 bases each). CDR1 KGHDR and CDR2 SFDVKD come from the germline V gene. V dropped 5 bases and J dropped 2 bases, with 7 bases sitting between them. The CDR3 totals 13 residues. CDR3 residues: CATSVGATDTQYF. CDR3 nucleotide sequence: TGTGCCACCAGTGTCGGGGCCACAGATACGCAGTATTTT.